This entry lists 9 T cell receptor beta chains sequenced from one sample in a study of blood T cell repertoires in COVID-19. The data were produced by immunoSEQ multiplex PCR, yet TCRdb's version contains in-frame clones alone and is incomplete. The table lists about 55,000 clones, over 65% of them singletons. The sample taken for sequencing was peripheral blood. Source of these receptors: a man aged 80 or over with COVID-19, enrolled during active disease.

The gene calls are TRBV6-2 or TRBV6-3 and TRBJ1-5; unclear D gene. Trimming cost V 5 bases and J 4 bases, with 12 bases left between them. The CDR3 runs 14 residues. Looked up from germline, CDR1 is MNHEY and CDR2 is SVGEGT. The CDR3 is CASSGGLPNQPQHF. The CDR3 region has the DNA TGTGCCAGCAGTGGTGGCCTTCCAAATCAGCCCCAGCATTTT.

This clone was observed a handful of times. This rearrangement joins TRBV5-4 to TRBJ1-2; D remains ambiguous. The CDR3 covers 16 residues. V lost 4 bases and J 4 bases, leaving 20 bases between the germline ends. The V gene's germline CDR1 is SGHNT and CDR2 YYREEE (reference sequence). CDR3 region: CASSPLGSLDFYGYTF. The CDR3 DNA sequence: TGTGCCAGCAGCCCGCTGGGCAGCCTTGATTTCTATGGCTACACCTTC.

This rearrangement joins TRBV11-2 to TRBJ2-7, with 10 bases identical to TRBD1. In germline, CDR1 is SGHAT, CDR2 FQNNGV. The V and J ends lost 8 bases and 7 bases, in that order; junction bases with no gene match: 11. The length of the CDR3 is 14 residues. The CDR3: CASGWRQGAGEQYF. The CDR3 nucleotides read TGTGCCAGCGGATGGAGACAGGGGGCTGGGGAGCAGTACTTC.

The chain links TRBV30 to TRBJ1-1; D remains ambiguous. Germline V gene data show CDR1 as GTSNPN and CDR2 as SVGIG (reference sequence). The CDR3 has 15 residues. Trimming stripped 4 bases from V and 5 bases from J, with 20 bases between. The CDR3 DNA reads TGTGCCTGGATCCGACGCGGCGGAGGCACTACTGAAGCTTTCTTT. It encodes CAWIRRGGGTTEAFF.

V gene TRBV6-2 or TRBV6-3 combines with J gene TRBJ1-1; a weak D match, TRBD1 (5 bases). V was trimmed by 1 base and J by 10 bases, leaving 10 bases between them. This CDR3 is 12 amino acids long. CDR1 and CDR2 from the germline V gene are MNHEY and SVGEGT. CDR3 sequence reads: CASSYYGQGAFF. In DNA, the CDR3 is TGTGCCAGCAGTTACTACGGCCAGGGAGCTTTCTTT.

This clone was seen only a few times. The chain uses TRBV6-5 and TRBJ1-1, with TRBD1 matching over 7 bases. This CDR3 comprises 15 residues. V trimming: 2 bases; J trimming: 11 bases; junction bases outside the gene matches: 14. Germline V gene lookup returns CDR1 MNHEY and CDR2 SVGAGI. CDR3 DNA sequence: TGTGCCAGCAGTTACGGTACAGGGGCTCTGTTCTGGGCTTTCTTT. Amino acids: CASSYGTGALFWAFF.

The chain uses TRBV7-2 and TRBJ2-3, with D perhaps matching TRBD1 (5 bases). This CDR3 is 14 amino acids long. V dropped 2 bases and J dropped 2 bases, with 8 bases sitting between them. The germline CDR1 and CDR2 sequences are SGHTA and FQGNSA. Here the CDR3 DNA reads TGTGCCAGCAGCTTATGGGGCCCCACAGATACGCAGTATTTT. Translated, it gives CASSLWGPTDTQYF.

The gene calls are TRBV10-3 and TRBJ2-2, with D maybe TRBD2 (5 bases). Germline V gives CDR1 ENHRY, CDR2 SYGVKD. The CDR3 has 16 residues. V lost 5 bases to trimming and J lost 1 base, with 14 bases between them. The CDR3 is CAISPWGSENTGELFF. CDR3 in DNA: TGTGCCATCAGTCCCTGGGGTAGCGAGAACACCGGGGAGCTGTTTTTT.

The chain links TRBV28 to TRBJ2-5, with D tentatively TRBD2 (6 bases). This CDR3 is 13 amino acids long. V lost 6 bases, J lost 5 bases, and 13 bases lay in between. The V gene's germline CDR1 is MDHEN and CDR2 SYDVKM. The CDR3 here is CASSPRDWETQYF. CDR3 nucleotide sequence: TGTGCCAGCAGCCCCAGGGACTGGGAGACCCAGTACTTC.